Listed here are 25 T cell receptor beta chains from one sample, sequenced in a study of blood T cells in healthy people across ages. The use of a sample-barcoded 5' primer and a J-beta primer mix characterized a second PCR of about 6 to 11 cycles. Each CDR3 protein gets one entry after TCRdb re-called the 5' RACE reads with MiXCR. The sample holds around 900,000 distinct CDR3 sequences, roughly half seen once. Sequencing input: blood. The source of these receptors is a woman aged 55-75 years in good health.

In its sample, this clonotype was seen once. V usage is TRBV30 and J usage is TRBJ2-7, with 7 bases aligning to TRBD2. The CDR3 runs to 16 residues. With V trimmed by 5 bases and J by 0 bases, 13 bases remained unmatched. In germline, CDR1 is GTSNPN, CDR2 SVGIG (reference sequence). This chain's CDR3 is CAWGPGASGSSYEQYF. In nucleotides, the CDR3 is TGTGCCTGGGGTCCCGGGGCTAGCGGCAGCTCCTACGAGCAGTACTTC.

This clonotype was recorded only once. The genes are TRBV6-2 or TRBV6-3 and TRBJ2-5; D is perhaps TRBD2 (7 bases). The CDR3 length is 14 residues. The V gene lost 6 bases and the J gene lost 5 bases, with 16 bases spanning the gap. Germline CDR1 and CDR2: MNHEY and SVGEGT. In nucleotides, the CDR3 is TGTGCCAGCAGCGCGGCGGGGGCAGAGGAGACCCAGTACTTC. The encoded protein is CASSAAGAEETQYF.

The chain has TRBV28 and TRBJ2-3; D remains unclear. V was clipped by 6 bases and J by 3 bases, with 16 bases between them. Germline CDR1 MDHEN, CDR2 SYDVKM. The CDR3 is 15 amino acids. CDR3 region: CASSTTMSGTDTQYF. CDR3 nucleotide sequence: TGTGCCAGCAGCACCACTATGTCTGGGACAGATACGCAGTATTTT.

The rearrangement links TRBV20-1 to TRBJ2-3, with D perhaps matching TRBD1 or TRBD2 (5 bases each). This CDR3 comprises 13 residues. V dropped 4 bases and J dropped 6 bases, with 14 bases sitting between them. Germline V CDR1 and CDR2: DFQATT, SNEGSKA (reference sequence). The CDR3 nucleotides read TGCAGTGCTATGGGGACCTTCAGCGATACGCAGTATTTT. Its translation is CSAMGTFSDTQYF.

This rearrangement joins TRBV12-3 or TRBV12-4 to TRBJ2-2, with 7 bases identical to TRBD2. The junction had 8 bases not matched to a gene; V was cut back by 3 bases and J by 13 bases. The CDR3 loop spans 13 amino acids. The CDR3 nucleotides read TGTGCCAGCAGTTTTGGGGGGGGGTCCTTGCTGTTTTTT. Amino acids: CASSFGGGSLLFF.

This clonotype was counted a single time. This rearrangement joins TRBV7-9 to TRBJ1-2; D unclear. Germline V CDR1 and CDR2: SEHNR, FQNEAQ (reference sequence). Trimming took 5 bases from V and 4 from J, leaving 11 bases between them. This CDR3 region has 13 residues. Written as DNA, the CDR3 is TGTGCCAGCAGCAAGACGGCGACCTATGGCTACACCTTC. Translated, it gives CASSKTATYGYTF.

The gene calls are TRBV11-2 and TRBJ2-2; 10 positions match TRBD2. The CDR3 totals 16 residues. The germline V gene encodes CDR1 SGHAT and CDR2 FQNNGV. With 6 bases clipped from V and 4 bases from J, the junction kept 8 bases outside the gene matches. The CDR3 region is CASRDRTSGLTGELFF. In DNA form, the CDR3 reads TGTGCCAGCAGGGATAGGACTAGCGGACTCACCGGGGAGCTGTTTTTT.

V and J are TRBV7-9 and TRBJ2-1; no reliable D call. Trimming removed 4 bases at V and 13 bases at J, with 17 bases between. The CDR3 length is 13 residues. The germline CDR1 and CDR2 sequences are SEHNR and FQNEAQ (reference sequence). CDR3 DNA sequence: TGTGCCAGCAGCTCAGACATCCAAGAGACCCAGTTCTTC. Translated: CASSSDIQETQFF.

The chain employs TRBV21-1 and TRBJ2-4; the table's D gene call, TRBD1, was not cross checked with the DNA. TRBV21-1 is a documented pseudogene. The CDR3 spans 19 residues. The CDR3 coding sequence is TGTGCCAGCAGGTTAAAGCAAGTCCCCGGGGGGACAGGGCGGAACATTCAGTACTTC. Its protein product is CASRLKQVPGGTGRNIQYF.

This rearrangement joins TRBV12-3 or TRBV12-4 to TRBJ2-7; 8 positions match TRBD1. With V trimmed by 5 bases and J by 2 bases, 5 bases remained unmatched. This CDR3 is 14 amino acids long. The CDR3 sequence: CASSVTQGAYEQYF. The DNA for the CDR3 is TGTGCCAGCAGTGTAACACAGGGGGCCTACGAGCAGTACTTC.

Ten or more counts support this clonotype. Compared with germline, one end of the junction differs, possibly owing to a read error. The J gene is TRBJ2-5, the V gene TRBV5-1; D gene unclear. The CDR3 consists of 12 residues. Germline V gene sequence: CDR1 SGHRS, CDR2 YFSETQ. The CDR3 nucleotides read TGTGCCAGCAGCTTTAGTGGTGAGACCCAGTACTTC. Translation: CASSFSGETQYF.

The chain links TRBV12-3 or TRBV12-4 to TRBJ2-1; a possible D gene is TRBD2 (6 bases). The CDR3 runs 14 residues. V was trimmed by 4 bases and J by 6 bases, leaving 13 bases between them. This CDR3 is CASSSSAFLNEQFF. As DNA, the CDR3 is TGTGCCAGCAGTTCTAGCGCATTTCTCAATGAGCAGTTCTTC.

The gene calls are TRBV12-3 or TRBV12-4 and TRBJ2-5, with TRBD2 matching 12 bases. TRBJ2-7 explains the end of the DNA better; the J call may be wrong. The length of the CDR3 is 15 residues. The CDR3 DNA follows: TGTGCCAGCGGTCAGGGACTAGCGGGTCGCTACGAGCAGTACTTC. Its translation is CASGQGLAGRYEQYF.

This rearrangement joins TRBV6-1 to TRBJ2-3; 7 positions agree with TRBD1. The V segment lost 6 bases and the J segment 4 bases; nucleotides outside the gene matches: 4. Germline assignment: CDR1 MNHNS and CDR2 SASEGT. This CDR3 is built from 13 residues. The chain's CDR3 is CASRTGYADTQYF. CDR3 in DNA: TGTGCCAGCAGGACAGGGTATGCAGATACGCAGTATTTT.

This clonotype was observed a handful of times. This chain joins TRBV7-2 and TRBJ2-7; D not certain. The CDR3 totals 14 residues. CDR1 and CDR2 from the germline V gene are SGHTA and FQGNSA. The V gene lost 5 bases and the J gene lost 4 bases, with 15 bases spanning the gap. The CDR3, as DNA: TGTGCCAGCAGCCTCCCTCTACTTGGGTACGAGCAGTACTTC. This codes for CASSLPLLGYEQYF.

The chain carries TRBV6-6 and TRBJ2-7; 11 bases are a match to TRBD2. V lost 0 bases to trimming and J lost 7 bases; unmatched junction nucleotides: 11. This CDR3 is built from 17 residues. Looked up from germline, CDR1 is MNHNY and CDR2 is SVGAGI (reference sequence). CDR3 sequence: CASSYSTSGVTYNEQYF. The CDR3 DNA reads as TGTGCCAGCAGTTACTCGACTAGCGGGGTTACCTACAATGAGCAGTACTTC.

This chain joins TRBV7-9 and TRBJ2-1, with TRBD1 matching over 7 bases. From germline, CDR1 is SEHNR and CDR2 FQNEAQ (reference sequence). The CDR3 runs 12 residues. After removal of 7 bases from V and 8 bases from J, the junction contained 5 bases not matched to a gene. CDR3: CASNQGVDEQFF. The DNA of the CDR3 is TGTGCCAGCAACCAGGGGGTCGATGAGCAGTTCTTC. The full variable domain, rest sourced from reference TRBV7-9 and TRBJ2-1, is DTGVSQNPRHKITKRGQNVTFRCDPISEHNRLYWYRQTLGQGPEFLTYFQNEAQLEKSRLLSDRFSAERPKGSFSTLEIQRTEQGDSAMYLCASNQGVDEQFFGPGTRLTVL.

This clonotype showed up just once. V is TRBV29-1 and J is TRBJ2-1; TRBD2 aligns across 10 bases. The J call may be mistaken, given a closer DNA end match to TRBJ2-7. CDR1 is SQVTM, CDR2 ANQGSEA, per germline. The CDR3 runs 14 residues. Here the CDR3 reads CSVFGLAENNEQYF. In DNA form, the CDR3 reads TGCAGCGTTTTCGGACTAGCGGAAAACAATGAGCAGTACTTC.

The CDR3 protein is CASSYRPPGTYEQYF. CDR3 DNA sequence: TGTGCCAGCAGTTACAGACCCCCGGGAACCTACGAGCAGTACTTC. The chain couples TRBV6-5 to TRBJ2-7, with D perhaps matching TRBD2 (5 bases). Trimming removed 2 bases at V and 2 bases at J, with 13 bases between. Germline-derived CDR1 and CDR2 are MNHEY and SVGAGI. The CDR3 is 15 residues long.

The CDR3 nucleotides are TGCAGTGCTAGACGGCAGGGGGAGAGAGACGAGCAGTACTTC. Its translation: CSARRQGERDEQYF. The rearrangement uses TRBV20-1 and TRBJ2-7, with 7 nucleotides matching TRBD1. CDR3 length: 14 amino acids. In germline, CDR1 is DFQATT, CDR2 SNEGSKA (reference sequence). V lost 2 bases and J lost 5; bases outside the gene matches: 9.

V usage is TRBV24-1 and J usage is TRBJ1-5; 11 bases are shared with TRBD1. The V segment lost 10 bases and the J segment 7 bases; nucleotides outside the gene matches: 8. The CDR3 has 14 amino acids. Germline-derived CDR1 and CDR2 are KGHDR and SFDVKD. CDR3 nucleotide sequence: TGTGCCACTCGGGACAGGGGGGCCGGACAGCCCCAGCATTTT. Translating gives CATRDRGAGQPQHF.

The chain employs TRBV28 and TRBJ2-4; D is unclear. The last part of the DNA fits TRBJ2-7 better; the J call may be wrong. The CDR3 covers 11 residues. Germline V CDR1 and CDR2: MDHEN, SYDVKM. The DNA for the CDR3 is TGTGCCAACGAAGGAGACCACGAGCAGTACTTC. Encoded protein: CANEGDHEQYF.

About this clonotype itself: Possible read error: a much larger clone is one base away. V is TRBV28 and J is TRBJ2-3; D might be TRBD2 (5 bases). V dropped 6 bases and J dropped 6 bases, with 13 bases sitting between them. This CDR3 spans 13 amino acids. Looked up from germline, CDR1 is MDHEN and CDR2 is SYDVKM. The CDR3 sequence is CASSQRTVDTQYF. The CDR3 nucleotides are TGTGCCAGCAGCCAGCGGACGGTGGATACGCAGTATTTT.

This rearrangement joins TRBV20-1 to TRBJ2-7; 8 nucleotides align to TRBD2. Germline V gene sequence: CDR1 DFQATT, CDR2 SNEGSKA (reference sequence). V dropped 4 bases and J dropped 1; count of bases not matched to a gene: 3. The CDR3 consists of 13 residues. Here the CDR3 DNA reads TGCAGTGCTAAGTTAGCGGGATCCTACGAGCAGTACTTC. Protein sequence: CSAKLAGSYEQYF.

This sequence joins TRBV2 and TRBJ2-7; TRBD2 agrees at 8 bases. Near its end, the DNA agrees better with TRBJ2-5, so the J call may be wrong. CDR1 is SNHLY and CDR2 is FYNNEI in the germline V gene. This CDR3 is built from 15 residues. CDR3 amino acids: CASSEYSGAGETQYF. In nucleotides, the CDR3 is TGTGCCAGCAGTGAATATAGCGGGGCGGGAGAGACCCAGTACTTC.